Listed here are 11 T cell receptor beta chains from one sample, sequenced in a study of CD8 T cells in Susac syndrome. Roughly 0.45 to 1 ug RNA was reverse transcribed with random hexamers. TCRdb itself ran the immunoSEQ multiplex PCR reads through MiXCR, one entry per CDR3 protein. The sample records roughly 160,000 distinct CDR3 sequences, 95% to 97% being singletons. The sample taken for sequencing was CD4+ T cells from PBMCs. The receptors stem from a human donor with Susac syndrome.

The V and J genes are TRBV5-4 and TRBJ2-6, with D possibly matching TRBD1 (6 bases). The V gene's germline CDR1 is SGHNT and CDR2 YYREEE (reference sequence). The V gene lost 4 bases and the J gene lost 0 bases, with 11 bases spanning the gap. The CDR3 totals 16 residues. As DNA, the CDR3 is TGTGCCAGCAGCCTGGGACACAACTCTGGGGCCAACGTCCTGACTTTC. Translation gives CASSLGHNSGANVLTF.

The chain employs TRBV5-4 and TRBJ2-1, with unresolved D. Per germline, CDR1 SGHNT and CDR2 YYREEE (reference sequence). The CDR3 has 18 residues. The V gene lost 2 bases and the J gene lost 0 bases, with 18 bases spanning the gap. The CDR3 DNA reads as TGTGCCAGCAGCTTACTGTTCGCCCCAATAAGCTCCTACAATGAGCAGTTCTTC. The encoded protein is CASSLLFAPISSYNEQFF.

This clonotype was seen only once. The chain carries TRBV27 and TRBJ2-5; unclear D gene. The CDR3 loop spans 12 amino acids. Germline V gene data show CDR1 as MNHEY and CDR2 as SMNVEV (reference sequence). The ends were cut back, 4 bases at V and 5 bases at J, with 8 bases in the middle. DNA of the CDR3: TGTGCCAGCAGTTCCAATCGGGAGACCCAGTACTTC. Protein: CASSSNRETQYF.

As DNA, the CDR3 is TGTGCCAGCAGCCCCGGCGTGGGTGAGCAGTTCTTC. Translation gives CASSPGVGEQFF. The chain links TRBV5-6 to TRBJ2-1; D is ambiguous. The CDR3 has 12 residues. Germline CDR1 is SGHDT and CDR2 is YYEEEE. V was shortened by 4 bases and J by 9 bases, with 11 bases between the two germline ends.

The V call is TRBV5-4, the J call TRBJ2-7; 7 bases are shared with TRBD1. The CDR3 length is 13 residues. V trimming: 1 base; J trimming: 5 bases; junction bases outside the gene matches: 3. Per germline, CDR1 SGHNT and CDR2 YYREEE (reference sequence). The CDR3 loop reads CASSLPTGDEQYF. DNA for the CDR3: TGTGCCAGCAGCTTGCCCACAGGGGACGAGCAGTACTTC.

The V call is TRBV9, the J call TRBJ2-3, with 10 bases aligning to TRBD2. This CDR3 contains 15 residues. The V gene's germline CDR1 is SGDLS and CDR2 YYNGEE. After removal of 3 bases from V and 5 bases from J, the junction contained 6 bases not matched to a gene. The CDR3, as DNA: TGTGCCAGCAGCGGGGAGCGGGAGGGCCAAGATACGCAGTATTTT. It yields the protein CASSGEREGQDTQYF.

The CDR3 sequence: CASSPNLAVRGDEQFF. CDR3 nucleotides: TGTGCCAGCAGCCCGAACCTAGCGGTCCGAGGGGATGAGCAGTTCTTC. The rearrangement links TRBV3-1 to TRBJ2-1; 7 bases map to TRBD2. The CDR3 length is 16 residues. Unmatched junction bases numbered 14, after V lost 4 bases and J lost 8 bases. CDR1 LGHDT and CDR2 YNNKEL come from the germline V gene (reference sequence).

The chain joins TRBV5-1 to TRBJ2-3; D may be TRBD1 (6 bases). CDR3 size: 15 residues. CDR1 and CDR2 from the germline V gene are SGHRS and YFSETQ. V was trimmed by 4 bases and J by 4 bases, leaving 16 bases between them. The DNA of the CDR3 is TGCGCCAGCAGCAACACAGGGTTACTCGCAGATACGCAGTATTTT. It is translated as CASSNTGLLADTQYF.

The CDR3 nucleotides read TGCAGCGTTGGGGAGGGTATCGCAGATACGCAGTATTTT. Translation: CSVGEGIADTQYF. The rearrangement joins TRBV29-1 to TRBJ2-3, with 7 bases matching TRBD2. The germline CDR1 and CDR2 sequences are SQVTM and ANQGSEA. Trimming at V came to 4 bases and at J to 4 bases, leaving 5 bases not matched to a gene. This CDR3 is 13 amino acids long.

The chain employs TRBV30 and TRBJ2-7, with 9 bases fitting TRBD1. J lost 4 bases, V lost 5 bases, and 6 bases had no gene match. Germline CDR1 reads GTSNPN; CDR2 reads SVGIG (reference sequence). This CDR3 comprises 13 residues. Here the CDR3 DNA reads TGTGCCTGGGACAGGGGGTCGTCGTACGAGCAGTACTTC. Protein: CAWDRGSSYEQYF.

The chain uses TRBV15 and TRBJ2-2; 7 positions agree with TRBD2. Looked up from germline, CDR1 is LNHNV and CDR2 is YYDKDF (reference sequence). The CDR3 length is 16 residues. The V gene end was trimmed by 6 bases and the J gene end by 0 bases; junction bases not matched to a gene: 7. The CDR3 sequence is CATSRGGNTNTGELFF. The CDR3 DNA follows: TGTGCCACCAGTCGCGGGGGAAACACGAACACCGGGGAGCTGTTTTTT.